A single sample gave rise to the 26 T cell receptor beta chains below, sequenced in a study of identical twins. TCRdb re-called the 5' RACE reads through MiXCR, storing one row per CDR3 protein. Of about 390,000 distinct CDR3 sequences in the sample, roughly 10% were seen once. The sample comprised naive T cells sorted from blood. The receptors shown here come from a woman aged 45-65 years in good health.

This rearrangement joins TRBV11-3 to TRBJ2-3; TRBD2 might be the D (6 bases). The length of the CDR3 is 16 residues. V lost 1 base, J lost 4 bases, and 15 bases lay in between. The germline V gene encodes CDR1 SGHNT and CDR2 YENEEA. CDR3 nucleotide sequence: TGTGCCAGCAGCTTAGCTCGGAGGGGAAGGGCAGATACGCAGTATTTT. Translation gives CASSLARRGRADTQYF.

The sample holds a few counts of this clonotype. The chain couples TRBV4-1 to TRBJ2-2; D gene unclear. Trimming removed 1 base at V and 5 bases at J, with 5 bases between. CDR1 MGHRA and CDR2 YSYEKL come from the germline V gene. CDR3 length equals 13 residues. CDR3: CASSQVITGELFF. The CDR3 nucleotides read TGCGCCAGCAGCCAAGTCATAACCGGGGAGCTGTTTTTT.

This clonotype was counted many times. The rearrangement links TRBV7-2 to TRBJ2-1; D is perhaps TRBD2 (5 bases). The CDR3 extends over 14 amino acids. The germline V gene encodes CDR1 SGHTA and CDR2 FQGNSA. V was clipped by 5 bases and J by 10 bases, with 18 bases between them. The CDR3 region is CASSLGYFPGEQFF. The CDR3 region has the DNA TGTGCCAGCAGCCTCGGCTACTTTCCGGGGGAGCAGTTCTTC.

This clonotype was counted only a few times. The chain couples TRBV5-1 to TRBJ2-1; D not resolved. Germline V gene lookup returns CDR1 SGHRS and CDR2 YFSETQ. V gave up 5 bases and J gave up 6 bases, with 9 bases separating them. The CDR3 contains 12 residues. This chain's CDR3 is CASSNLPNEQFF. As DNA, the CDR3 is TGCGCCAGCAGTAATCTCCCCAATGAGCAGTTCTTC.

This clonotype was detected ten times or more. The chain uses TRBV12-3 or TRBV12-4 and TRBJ2-3, with a tentative D call TRBD1 (7 bases). The CDR3 length is 14 residues. Trimming shortened V by 8 bases and J by 2 bases, and 14 bases separated the two germline ends. The CDR3 nucleotides are TGTGCCAGCCACAGGGGACTTCCCACAGATACGCAGTATTTT. Residues: CASHRGLPTDTQYF.

This chain connects TRBV5-1 to TRBJ1-1; perhaps TRBD1 as D (6 bases). V dropped 4 bases and J dropped 5 bases, with 15 bases sitting between them. The CDR3 sequence is 14 residues long. Germline-derived CDR1 and CDR2 are SGHRS and YFSETQ. CDR3 in amino acids: CASSLQTGRTEAFF. The CDR3 DNA is TGCGCCAGCAGCCTACAAACAGGGAGGACTGAAGCTTTCTTT.

The V and J genes are TRBV12-3 or TRBV12-4 and TRBJ1-4; no reliable D call. V was clipped by 7 bases and J by 4 bases, with 10 bases between them. The length of the CDR3 is 13 residues. The CDR3 DNA is TGTGCCAGCAAGGAGGCGAATAATGAAAAACTGTTTTTT. Its protein product is CASKEANNEKLFF.

In its sample, this clonotype was seen a few times. V gene TRBV28 combines with J gene TRBJ2-7; the D gene is possibly TRBD2 (5 bases). Per the germline V gene, CDR1 is MDHEN and CDR2 is SYDVKM. The CDR3 totals 11 residues. V was clipped by 9 bases and J by 7 bases, with 13 bases between them. CDR3 DNA sequence: TGTGCCAGTACGGGTGGCGGGGAGCAGTACGTC. This encodes CASTGGGEQYV.

The J gene is TRBJ2-3, the V gene TRBV6-5; TRBD2 agrees at 13 bases. Germline trimming cut 4 bases from V and 5 bases from J; bases unmatched to any gene: 9. The CDR3 runs to 17 residues. Germline-derived CDR1 and CDR2 are MNHEY and SVGAGI. The CDR3, as DNA: TGTGCCAGCAGTTTACTCCAAGGACTAGCGGGAGTAGATACGCAGTATTTT. Protein: CASSLLQGLAGVDTQYF.

The chain carries TRBV7-9 and TRBJ2-5, with D unclear. The CDR3 loop spans 12 amino acids. V dropped 5 bases and J dropped 4 bases, with 8 bases sitting between them. Germline loops: CDR1 SEHNR, CDR2 FQNEAQ (reference sequence). CDR3 DNA sequence: TGTGCCAGCAGCCAGTCGCGAGAGACCCAGTACTTC. This encodes CASSQSRETQYF.

This chain connects TRBV6-5 to TRBJ2-1; D ambiguous. Germline CDR1 and CDR2: MNHEY and SVGAGI. The CDR3 has 15 residues. Trimming pared 5 bases from V and 6 bases from J, leaving 17 bases between. The CDR3 spells CASSHSDPVGNEQFF. The CDR3 DNA reads TGTGCCAGCAGTCACAGCGACCCTGTAGGCAATGAGCAGTTCTTC.

This clonotype was counted many times. This sequence joins TRBV5-1 and TRBJ2-1, with 8 bases fitting TRBD2. This CDR3 has 15 residues. With 5 bases clipped from V and 6 bases from J, the junction kept 10 bases outside the gene matches. CDR1 and CDR2 (germline): SGHRS, YFSETQ. CDR3 DNA sequence: TGCGCCAGCAGAAACGGGACTAGTTATCGCAATGAGCAGTTCTTC. This encodes CASRNGTSYRNEQFF.

The chain carries TRBV6-5 and TRBJ2-7, with 7 bases fitting TRBD1. Trimming cost V 5 bases and J 0 bases; bases outside gene matches: 7. Per the germline V gene, CDR1 is MNHEY and CDR2 is SVGAGI. The CDR3 contains 15 residues. This CDR3 is CASSRSGQNSYEQYF. The DNA of the CDR3 is TGTGCCAGCAGTCGGTCGGGACAGAACTCCTACGAGCAGTACTTC.

This clonotype was picked up many times. The V call is TRBV3-1, the J call TRBJ2-3; no reliable D call. This CDR3 contains 10 residues. CDR1 is LGHDT, CDR2 YNNKEL, per germline (reference sequence). The V gene lost 8 bases and the J gene lost 7 bases, with 7 bases spanning the gap. This chain's CDR3 is CASGSNTQYF. The CDR3 DNA is TGTGCCAGCGGGTCGAATACGCAGTATTTT.

This clonotype turned up a few times. This sequence joins TRBV20-1 and TRBJ1-1, with D possibly matching TRBD1 (6 bases). The V gene lost 6 bases and the J gene lost 8 bases, with 16 bases spanning the gap. The CDR3 spans 12 residues. The germline V gene encodes CDR1 DFQATT and CDR2 SNEGSKA (reference sequence). The CDR3 bases are TGCAGTGCGCCCTGGACAGAAAGAGAAGCTTTCTTT. Residues: CSAPWTEREAFF.

The V and J genes are TRBV30 and TRBJ1-2, with D unresolved. Germline CDR1 is GTSNPN and CDR2 is SVGIG (reference sequence). Trimming took off 0 bases at V and 5 bases at J, with 4 bases between the two ends. There are 11 residues in the CDR3. The CDR3 sequence: CAWSVDYGYTF. For the CDR3, the DNA is TGTGCCTGGAGTGTCGATTATGGCTACACCTTC. Based on the CDR3 plus reference TRBV30 and TRBJ1-2, the full variable domain is SQTIHQWPATLVQPVGSPLSLECTVEGTSNPNLYWYRQAAGRGLQLLFYSVGIGQISSEVPQNLSASRPQDRQFILSSKKLLLSDSGFYLCAWSVDYGYTFGSGTRLTVV.

This clonotype was seen repeatedly, ten times or more. V and J are TRBV12-3 or TRBV12-4 and TRBJ2-3; D might be TRBD2 (5 bases). The V end was cut by 6 bases, the J end by 1 base, with 11 bases between. This CDR3 is built from 14 residues. CDR3 amino acids: CASSRLSRTDTQYF. CDR3 nucleotides: TGTGCCAGCAGCCGACTAAGCCGCACAGATACGCAGTATTTT.

The chain links TRBV11-2 to TRBJ1-2; TRBD1 might be the D (6 bases). V was trimmed by 5 bases and J by 0 bases, leaving 13 bases between them. There are 15 residues in the CDR3. Germline V lookup: CDR1 SGHAT, CDR2 FQNNGV. The CDR3 loop is CASSPTGMANYGYTF. In DNA form, the CDR3 reads TGTGCCAGCAGCCCTACAGGGATGGCTAACTATGGCTACACCTTC.

This clonotype has only a few counts. This sequence joins TRBV5-1 and TRBJ1-5, with D possibly being TRBD1 (6 bases). CDR1 is SGHRS, CDR2 YFSETQ, per germline. The CDR3 has 15 residues. V lost 1 base to trimming and J lost 4 bases, with 12 bases between them. DNA for the CDR3: TGCGCCAGCAGCTTGCGAGGGGGTCTTAATCAGCCCCAGCATTTT. As protein: CASSLRGGLNQPQHF.

This clonotype was seen a handful of times. CDR3 loop: CASSLPIAGDGNEQFF. The CDR3 nucleotides are TGTGCCAGCAGTCTTCCTATAGCGGGAGATGGCAATGAGCAGTTCTTC. This rearrangement joins TRBV7-2 to TRBJ2-1; TRBD2 agrees at 9 bases. CDR1 and CDR2 (germline): SGHTA, FQGNSA. The CDR3 has 16 amino acids. Unmatched junction bases numbered 12, after V lost 6 bases and J lost 6 bases.

This chain joins TRBV19 and TRBJ2-7, with D possibly matching TRBD2 (5 bases). The CDR3 length is 12 residues. Germline CDR1 and CDR2: LNHDA and SQIVND (reference sequence). Between the trimmed V and J ends, which lost 3 bases and 7 bases, there was a span of 10 bases. CDR3 amino acids: CASSIGSGEQYF. The CDR3 DNA is TGTGCCAGTAGTATTGGTTCGGGGGAGCAGTACTTC. Complete variable domain (other parts from reference TRBV19 and TRBJ2-7): DGGITQSPKYLFRKEGQNVTLSCEQNLNHDAMYWYRQDPGQGLRLIYYSQIVNDFQKGDIAEGYSVSREKKESFPLTVTSAQKNPTAFYLCASSIGSGEQYFGPGTRLTVT.

The chain combines TRBV3-1 with TRBJ2-5; possible D gene TRBD2, 5 bases. Trimming took off 0 bases at V and 1 base at J, with 9 bases between the two ends. The CDR3 is 15 amino acids. From germline, CDR1 is LGHDT and CDR2 YNNKEL (reference sequence). The chain's CDR3 is CASSQDPGFQETQYF. The CDR3 DNA is TGTGCCAGCAGCCAAGATCCGGGATTCCAAGAGACCCAGTACTTC.

This clonotype has ten or more counts. J is TRBJ2-3 and V is TRBV24-1; D could derive from TRBD1 or TRBD2 (5 bases each). Germline CDR1 reads KGHDR; CDR2 reads SFDVKD. There are 14 residues in the CDR3. The V end was cut by 4 bases, the J end by 9 bases, with 16 bases between. The CDR3 region is CATSDGVAWGTQYF. As DNA, the CDR3 is TGTGCCACCAGTGACGGAGTGGCCTGGGGGACGCAGTATTTT.

There are a few counts of this clonotype. V usage is TRBV11-2 and J usage is TRBJ1-1, with TRBD1 matching over 7 bases. The germline V gene encodes CDR1 SGHAT and CDR2 FQNNGV. V shed 5 bases and J 1 base; nucleotides not matched to a gene: 10. The CDR3 has 16 amino acids. The CDR3 bases are TGTGCCAGCAGCCGCAACAGGGGAAGGGGGAACACTGAAGCTTTCTTT. It translates to CASSRNRGRGNTEAFF.

This clonotype was seen many times. This sequence joins TRBV5-1 and TRBJ2-5, with D perhaps assigned TRBD1 or TRBD2 (5 bases each). Looked up from germline, CDR1 is SGHRS and CDR2 is YFSETQ. The V end was cut by 0 bases, the J end by 5 bases, with 11 bases between. The CDR3 contains 14 residues. In DNA form, the CDR3 reads TGCGCCAGCAGCTTGGAAGGCTGGGGGGAGACCCAGTACTTC. Its translation: CASSLEGWGETQYF.

The DNA of the CDR3 is TGTGCCAGCAGCGCGAGGGACGGGGAAAATTCACCCCTCCACTTT. Translation gives CASSARDGENSPLHF. The gene calls are TRBV4-2 and TRBJ1-6, with D maybe TRBD1 (5 bases). The germline V gene encodes CDR1 LGHNA and CDR2 YNFKEQ. V shed 5 bases and J shed 7 bases, with 15 bases lying between them. This CDR3 has 15 residues.